This is a list of T cell receptor beta chains from one sample in a study of T cells after yellow fever vaccination. One entry per CDR3 protein, called by TCRdb with MiXCR from the 5' RACE reads. The table includes under 600,000 distinct CDR3 sequences, about a fifth detected once. The sample in question was PBMCs, obtained roughly 20 days after the first yellow fever vaccination. Receptor source: a man aged 18 to 29 who received the YFV17D yellow fever vaccine. CDR3s leave out the opening cysteine and the closing phenylalanine or tryptophan. The D gene is left open where the match is weak.

V gene: TRBV20-1; D gene: -; CDR3 protein: SAQLGGWSYEQY
V gene: TRBV6-1; D gene: -; CDR3 protein: ASTIHRDAQETQY
V gene: TRBV19; D gene: -; CDR3 protein: ASSTTESVYEQY
V gene: TRBV6-5; D gene: -; CDR3 protein: ASSYSRGTDTQY
V gene: TRBV5-1; D gene: -; CDR3 protein: ASSLASLAVTDTQY
V gene: TRBV4-3; D gene: -; CDR3 protein: ASSQEWAPPGDNEQF
V gene: TRBV24-1; D gene: -; CDR3 protein: ATSEGKHWESPLH
V gene: TRBV18; D gene: -; CDR3 protein: ASSIGRFQETQY
V gene: TRBV12-3/TRBV12-4; D gene: TRBD1; CDR3 protein: ASSGTVGTQY
V gene: TRBV14; D gene: -; CDR3 protein: ASSQGIGRVHEQY
V gene: TRBV6-5; D gene: -; CDR3 protein: ASSYSIPAGSGEQF
V gene: TRBV21-1; D gene: -; CDR3 protein: ASSGTQGRNQPQH